The present T cell receptor beta chain was sequenced within a study of T cell repertoires in aging, cancer and after chemotherapy. Study overall: Approximately 8 million TCR reads were in the whole dataset. Study observations and caveats: Immunological memory after chemotherapy cannot be judged from the repertoire data. Median generation probability rose over the chemotherapy interval in each cancer cohort, suggesting rebound thymic output.

Amplification of TCR beta used genomic DNA extracted from peripheral blood. The CDR3 length is 10 residues. V was cut by 0 bases and J by 4 bases, with 1 base left in between. Germline V lookup: CDR1 DFQATT, CDR2 SNEGSKA (reference sequence). About this clonotype itself: Its antigen is not identified.

TRB rearrangements spanning V, D and J were amplified using mixed TRB-A/B primers. TCRdb called the multiplex PCR reads again in MiXCR, with one record for every CDR3 protein. The sample includes 4,000 to 4,500 distinct CDR3 sequences, about 40% of them seen just once. The chain couples TRBV20-1 to TRBJ2-7; no reliable D call. This TCR came from a human donor with a solid tumor. The sequenced sample consisted of blood. CDR3: CSAREYEQYF. The CDR3 DNA is TGCAGTGCTAGAGAGTACGAGCAGTACTTC.